One and the same sample provided the 3 T cell receptor beta chains below, sequenced in a study of beta chain features in type 1 diabetes. Every isolated RNA sample was fully reverse transcribed, so sequencing captured expressed TCRB transcripts. Libraries were prepared by immunoSEQ multiplex PCR; TCRdb keeps only in-frame clonotypes and omits some of them. The sample has about 220,000 clones; 11% are singletons. The sequencing input was central memory CD4+ T cells from blood. The source of these receptors is a man aged 18 to 30 in good health.

This clone was counted a few times. The chain uses TRBV14 and TRBJ2-2; D is perhaps TRBD1 (6 bases). CDR1 and CDR2 from the germline V gene are SGHDN and FVKESK. The V and J ends lost 3 bases and 7 bases respectively, with 9 bases between them. This CDR3 contains 13 residues. CDR3 protein: CASSQYRVGELFF. The DNA for the CDR3 is TGTGCCAGCAGCCAGTACAGGGTCGGGGAGCTGTTTTTT.

The count of this clone is one. V and J are TRBV6-5 and TRBJ1-1, with unresolved D. Germline V gene data show CDR1 as MNHEY and CDR2 as SVGAGI. Between the trimmed V and J ends, which lost 7 bases and 1 base, there was a span of 13 bases. This CDR3 has 14 amino acids. CDR3 sequence (DNA): TGTGCCAGCAAGCCTCCGACGGGGAACACTGAAGCTTTCTTT. This codes for CASKPPTGNTEAFF.

This clone was seen a handful of times. The chain is built from TRBV2 and TRBJ2-7; D unclear. V lost 6 bases and J 6 bases, leaving 12 bases between the germline ends. This CDR3 is built from 12 residues. Germline V gives CDR1 SNHLY, CDR2 FYNNEI. The CDR3 coding sequence is TGTGCCAGCAGCGTAATTAGGATCGAGCAGTACTTC. Translating gives CASSVIRIEQYF. Supplemented by reference TRBV2 and TRBJ2-7, the full variable domain reads EPEVTQTPSHQVTQMGQEVILRCVPISNHLYFYWYRQILGQKVEFLVSFYNNEISEKSEIFDDQFSVERPDGSNFTLKIRSTKLEDSAMYFCASSVIRIEQYFGPGTRLTVT.